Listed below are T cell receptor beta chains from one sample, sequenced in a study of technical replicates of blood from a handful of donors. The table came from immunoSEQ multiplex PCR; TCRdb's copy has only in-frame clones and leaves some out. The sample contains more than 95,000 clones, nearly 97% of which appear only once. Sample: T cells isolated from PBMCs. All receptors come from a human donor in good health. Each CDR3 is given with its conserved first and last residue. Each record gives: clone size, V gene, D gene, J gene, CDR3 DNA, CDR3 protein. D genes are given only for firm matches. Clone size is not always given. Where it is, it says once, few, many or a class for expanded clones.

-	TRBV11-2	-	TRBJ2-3	TGTGCCAGCAGCTTAGCGGGGGTAACAGATACGCAGTATTTT	CASSLAGVTDTQYF
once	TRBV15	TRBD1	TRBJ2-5	TGTGCCACCAGCGACAGGGGACAAGAGACCCAGTACTTC	CATSDRGQETQYF
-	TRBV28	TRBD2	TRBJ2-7	TGTGCCAGCACCTTAAAGGGACTAGCGGGAGTTGAGTCCTACGAGCAGTACTTC	CASTLKGLAGVESYEQYF
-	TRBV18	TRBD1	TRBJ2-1	TGTGCCAGCTCATCCGGGACAGGGGATTCCTTTTCCTACAATGAGCAGTTCTTC	CASSSGTGDSFSYNEQFF
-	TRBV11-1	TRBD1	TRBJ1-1	TGTGCCAGCAGCCCCCGCAGGGGGACCAACACTGAAGCTTTCTTT	CASSPRRGTNTEAFF
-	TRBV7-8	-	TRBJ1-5	TGTGCCAGCAGCTTACCGTCCCTCGGTCTCGGGGTTAGCAATCAGCCCCAGCATTTT	CASSLPSLGLGVSNQPQHF
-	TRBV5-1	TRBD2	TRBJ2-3	TGCGCCAGCAGGAGCGGGACCCCCACAGATACGCAGTATTTT	CASRSGTPTDTQYF
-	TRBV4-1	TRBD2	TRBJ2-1	TGCGCCAGCAGCCAAGTGACTAGCGGGACCTCCTACAATGAGCAGTTCTTC	CASSQVTSGTSYNEQFF
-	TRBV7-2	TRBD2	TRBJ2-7	TGTGCCAGCAGCTTATGGGGACTAGCGGGGGGCTTGTACGAGCAGTACTTC	CASSLWGLAGGLYEQYF
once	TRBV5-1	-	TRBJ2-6	TGCGCCAGCAGCTTGGTTCTAATGGCCAACGTCCTGACTTTC	CASSLVLMANVLTF
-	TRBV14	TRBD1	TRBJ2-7	TGTGCCAGCAGCCAACAGGACAGGGGCTTCTACGAGCAGTACTTC	CASSQQDRGFYEQYF
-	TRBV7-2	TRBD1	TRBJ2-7	TGTGCCAGCAACGAGGGGACAGGGGGCGAGCAGTACTTC	CASNEGTGGEQYF
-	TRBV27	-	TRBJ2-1	TGTGCCAGCAGTCCCGGGGTTGGAGGGAGCTACAATGAGCAGTTCTTC	CASSPGVGGSYNEQFF
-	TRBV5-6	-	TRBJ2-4	TGTGCCAGCAGCCTGGGACAAGTCCAAAACATTCAGTACTTC	CASSLGQVQNIQYF
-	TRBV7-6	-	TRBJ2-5	TGTGCCAGCAGCTTAGTAGAAGGACAACAAGAGACCCAGTACTTC	CASSLVEGQQETQYF
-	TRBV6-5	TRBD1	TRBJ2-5	TGTGCCAGCACCCTGGGACAGGGGGAGACCCAGTACTTC	CASTLGQGETQYF
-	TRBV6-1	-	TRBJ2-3	TGTGCCAGCGGATACAACAGGGCGAGCACAGATACGCAGTATTTT	CASGYNRASTDTQYF
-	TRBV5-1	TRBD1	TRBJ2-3	TGCGCCAGCAGCTTGGGTCCGCGACAGGGGCACACAGATACGCAGTATTTT	CASSLGPRQGHTDTQYF
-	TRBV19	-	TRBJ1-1	TGTGCCAGTAGACTGGGAGGCACTGAAGCTTTCTTT	CASRLGGTEAFF
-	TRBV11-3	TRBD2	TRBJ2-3	TGTGCCAGCAGCTTAGGGAGTGGCGGGGGAAACACAGATACGCAGTATTTT	CASSLGSGGGNTDTQYF
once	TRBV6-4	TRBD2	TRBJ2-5	TGTGCCAGCAAGAGTGTCCTTCCCCTACTAGCGGGATCACCTCATGAGACCCAGTACTTC	CASKSVLPLLAGSPHETQYF
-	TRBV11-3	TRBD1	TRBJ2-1	TGTGCCAGCAGCTCCCGGGACAGCCGAATCTACAATGAGCAGTTCTTC	CASSSRDSRIYNEQFF
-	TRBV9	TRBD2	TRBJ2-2	TGTGCCAGCAGCGTATTTAGCGGGGGGGCCGGGGAGCTGTTTTTT	CASSVFSGGAGELFF
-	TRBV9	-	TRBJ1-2	TGTGCCAGCAGCGCTACAGGCAACTATGGCTACACCTTC	CASSATGNYGYTF
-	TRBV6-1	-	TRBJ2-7	TGTGCCAGCAGTGAAGCCCCTGGACAGCGCGAGCAGTACTTC	CASSEAPGQREQYF
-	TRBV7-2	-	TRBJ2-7	TGTGCCAGCAGTTTAGCTTACTACGAGCAGTACTTC	CASSLAYYEQYF
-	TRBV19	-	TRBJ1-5	TGTGCCAGTAGTACGGAGTTTTGGAATCAGCCCCAGCATTTT	CASSTEFWNQPQHF